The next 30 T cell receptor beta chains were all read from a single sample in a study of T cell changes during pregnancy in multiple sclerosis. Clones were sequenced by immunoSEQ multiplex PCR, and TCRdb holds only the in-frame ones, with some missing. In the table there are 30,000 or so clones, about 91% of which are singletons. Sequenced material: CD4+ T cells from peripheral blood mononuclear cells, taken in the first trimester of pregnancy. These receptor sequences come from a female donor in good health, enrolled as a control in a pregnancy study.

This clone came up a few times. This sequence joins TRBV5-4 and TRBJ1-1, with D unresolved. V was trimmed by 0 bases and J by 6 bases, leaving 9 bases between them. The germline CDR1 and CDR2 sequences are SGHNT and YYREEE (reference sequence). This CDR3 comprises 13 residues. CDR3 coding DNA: TGTGCCAGCAGCTTGGGAGGGTCGGCTGAAGCTTTCTTT. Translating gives CASSLGGSAEAFF.

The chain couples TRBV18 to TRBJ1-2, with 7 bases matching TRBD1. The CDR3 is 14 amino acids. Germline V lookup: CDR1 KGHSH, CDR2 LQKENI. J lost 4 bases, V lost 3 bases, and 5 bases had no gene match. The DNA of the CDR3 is TGTGCCAGCTCACCGGAGACAGGGATCTATGGCTACACCTTC. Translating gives CASSPETGIYGYTF.

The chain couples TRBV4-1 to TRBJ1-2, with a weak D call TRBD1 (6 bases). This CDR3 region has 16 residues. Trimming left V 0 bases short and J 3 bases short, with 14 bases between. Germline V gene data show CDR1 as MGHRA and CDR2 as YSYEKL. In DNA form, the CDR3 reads TGCGCCAGCAGCCAAGATAGAGCCAGGGGTGACTATGGCTACACCTTC. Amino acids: CASSQDRARGDYGYTF.

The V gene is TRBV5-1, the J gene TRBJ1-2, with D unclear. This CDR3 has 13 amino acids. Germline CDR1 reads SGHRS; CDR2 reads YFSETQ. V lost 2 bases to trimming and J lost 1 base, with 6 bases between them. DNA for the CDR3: TGCGCCAGCAGCTTACAGATTAACTATGGCTACACCTTC. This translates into CASSLQINYGYTF.

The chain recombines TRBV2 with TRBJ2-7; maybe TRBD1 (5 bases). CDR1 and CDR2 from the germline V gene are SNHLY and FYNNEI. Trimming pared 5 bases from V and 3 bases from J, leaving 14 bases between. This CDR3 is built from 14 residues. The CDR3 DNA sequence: TGTGCCAGCAGTATAGGGGCAGGTTTCTACGAGCAGTACTTC. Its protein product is CASSIGAGFYEQYF.

This CDR3 is CASSLEGHSSGNTIYF. DNA of the CDR3: TGTGCCAGCAGCTTAGAAGGACACTCCTCTGGAAACACCATATATTTT. J is TRBJ1-3 and V is TRBV7-2, with D possibly being TRBD1 (5 bases). The CDR3 length is 16 residues. Germline assignment: CDR1 SGHTA and CDR2 FQGNSA. Deletions cut 1 base from V and 0 bases from J, with 10 bases between.

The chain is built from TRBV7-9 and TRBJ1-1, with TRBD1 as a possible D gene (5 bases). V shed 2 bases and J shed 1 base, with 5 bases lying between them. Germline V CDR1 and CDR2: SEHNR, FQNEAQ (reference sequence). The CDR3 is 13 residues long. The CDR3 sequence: CASSLQGNTEAFF. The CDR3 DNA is TGTGCCAGCAGCTTACAGGGGAACACTGAAGCTTTCTTT.

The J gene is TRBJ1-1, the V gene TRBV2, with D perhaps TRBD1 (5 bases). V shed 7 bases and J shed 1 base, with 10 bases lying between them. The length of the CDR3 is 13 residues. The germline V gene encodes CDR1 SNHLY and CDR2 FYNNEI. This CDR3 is CASKAGKNTEAFF. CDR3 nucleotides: TGTGCCAGCAAGGCAGGGAAGAACACTGAAGCTTTCTTT.

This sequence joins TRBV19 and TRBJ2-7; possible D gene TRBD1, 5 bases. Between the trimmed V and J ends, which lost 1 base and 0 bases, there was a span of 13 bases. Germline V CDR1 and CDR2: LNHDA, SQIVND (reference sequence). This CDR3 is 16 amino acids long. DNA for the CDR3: TGTGCCAGTAGTATAGGACAGACCTGGGGCTCCTACGAGCAGTACTTC. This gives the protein CASSIGQTWGSYEQYF.

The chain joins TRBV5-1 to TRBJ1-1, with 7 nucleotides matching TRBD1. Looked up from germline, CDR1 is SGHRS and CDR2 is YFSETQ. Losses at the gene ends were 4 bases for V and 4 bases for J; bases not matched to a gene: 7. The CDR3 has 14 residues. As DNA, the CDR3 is TGCGCCAGCAGCCACCCGGGGACAGCCACTGAAGCTTTCTTT. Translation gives CASSHPGTATEAFF. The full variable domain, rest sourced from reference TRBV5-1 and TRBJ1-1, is KAGVTQTPRYLIKTRGQQVTLSCSPISGHRSVSWYQQTPGQGLQFLFEYFSETQRNKGNFPGRFSGRQFSNSRSEMNVSTLELGDSALYLCASSHPGTATEAFFGQGTRLTVV.

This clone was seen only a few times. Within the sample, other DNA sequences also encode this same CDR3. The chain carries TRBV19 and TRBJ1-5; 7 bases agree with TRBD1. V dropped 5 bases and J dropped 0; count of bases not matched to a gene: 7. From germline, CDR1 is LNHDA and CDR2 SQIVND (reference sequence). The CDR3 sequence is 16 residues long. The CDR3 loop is CASSPRTGYSNQPQHF. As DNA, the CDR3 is TGTGCCAGTAGTCCAAGGACAGGTTATAGCAATCAGCCCCAGCATTTT.

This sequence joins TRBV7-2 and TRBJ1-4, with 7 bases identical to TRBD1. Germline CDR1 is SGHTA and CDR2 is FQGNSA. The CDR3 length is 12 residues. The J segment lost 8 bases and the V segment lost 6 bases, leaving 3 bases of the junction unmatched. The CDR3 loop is CASRQGREKLFF. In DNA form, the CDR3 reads TGTGCCAGCAGACAGGGGCGGGAAAAACTGTTTTTT.

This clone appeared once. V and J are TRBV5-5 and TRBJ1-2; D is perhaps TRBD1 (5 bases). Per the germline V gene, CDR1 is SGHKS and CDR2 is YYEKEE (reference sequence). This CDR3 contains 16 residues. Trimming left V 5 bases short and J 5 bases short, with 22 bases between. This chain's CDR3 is CASRIGLLGPLYGYTF. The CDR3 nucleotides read TGTGCCAGCAGAATTGGCCTACTGGGGCCCTTATATGGCTACACCTTC.

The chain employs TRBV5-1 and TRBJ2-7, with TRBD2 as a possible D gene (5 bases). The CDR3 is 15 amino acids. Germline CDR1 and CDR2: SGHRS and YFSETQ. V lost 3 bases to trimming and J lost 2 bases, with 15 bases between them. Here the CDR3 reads CASSWMGAETYEQYF. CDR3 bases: TGCGCCAGCAGCTGGATGGGAGCGGAGACCTACGAGCAGTACTTC.

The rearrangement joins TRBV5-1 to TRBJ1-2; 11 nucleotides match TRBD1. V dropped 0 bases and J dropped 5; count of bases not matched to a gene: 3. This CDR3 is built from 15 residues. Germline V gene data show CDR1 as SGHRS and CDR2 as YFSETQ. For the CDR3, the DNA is TGCGCCAGCAGCTTGGAAGGACAGGGGGCGTATGGCTACACCTTC. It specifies CASSLEGQGAYGYTF.

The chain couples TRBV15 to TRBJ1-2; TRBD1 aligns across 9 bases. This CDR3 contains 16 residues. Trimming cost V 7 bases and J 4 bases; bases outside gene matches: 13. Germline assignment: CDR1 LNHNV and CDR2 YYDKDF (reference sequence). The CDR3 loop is CATTPGQGGRSYGYTF. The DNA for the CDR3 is TGTGCCACCACCCCGGGACAGGGCGGCAGAAGCTATGGCTACACCTTC.

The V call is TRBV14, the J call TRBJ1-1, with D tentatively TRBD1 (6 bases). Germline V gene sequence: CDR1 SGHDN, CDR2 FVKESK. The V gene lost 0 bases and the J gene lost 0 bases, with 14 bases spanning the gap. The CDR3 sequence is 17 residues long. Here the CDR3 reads CASSQDFSTGMNTEAFF. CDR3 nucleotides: TGTGCCAGCAGCCAAGACTTCTCGACAGGCATGAACACTGAAGCTTTCTTT.

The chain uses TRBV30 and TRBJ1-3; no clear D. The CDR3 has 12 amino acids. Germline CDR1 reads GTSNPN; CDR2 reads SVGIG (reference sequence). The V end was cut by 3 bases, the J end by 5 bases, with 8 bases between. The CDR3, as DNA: TGTGCCTGGAGCCACAGTAGAAACACCATATATTTT. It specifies CAWSHSRNTIYF.

For the CDR3, the DNA is TGCGCCAGCAGCCAAGATGGGGGGGGCACTGAAGCTTTCTTT. Its translation: CASSQDGGGTEAFF. The chain links TRBV4-3 to TRBJ1-1; tentatively, D is TRBD1 (5 bases). From germline, CDR1 is LGHNA and CDR2 YSLEER. Trimming shortened V by 0 bases and J by 4 bases, and 9 bases separated the two germline ends. The CDR3 totals 14 residues.

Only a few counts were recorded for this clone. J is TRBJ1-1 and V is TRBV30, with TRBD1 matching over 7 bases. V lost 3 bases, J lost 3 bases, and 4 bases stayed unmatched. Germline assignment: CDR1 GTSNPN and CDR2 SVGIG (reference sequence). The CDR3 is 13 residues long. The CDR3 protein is CAWRRDRDTEAFF. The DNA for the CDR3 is TGTGCCTGGAGGAGAGACAGGGACACTGAAGCTTTCTTT.

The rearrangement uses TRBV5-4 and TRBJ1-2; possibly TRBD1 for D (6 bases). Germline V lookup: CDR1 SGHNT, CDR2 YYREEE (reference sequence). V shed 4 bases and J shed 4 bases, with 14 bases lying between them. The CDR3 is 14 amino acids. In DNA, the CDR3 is TGTGCCAGCAGCCTCATCGGACAGACCTATGGCTACACCTTC. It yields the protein CASSLIGQTYGYTF.

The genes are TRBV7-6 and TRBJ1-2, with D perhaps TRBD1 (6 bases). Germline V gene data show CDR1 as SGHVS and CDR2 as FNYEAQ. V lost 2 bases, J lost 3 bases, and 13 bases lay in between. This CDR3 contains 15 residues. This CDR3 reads CASSLNSGGDYGYTF. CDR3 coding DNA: TGTGCCAGCAGCTTAAATTCGGGGGGCGACTATGGCTACACCTTC.

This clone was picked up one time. The CDR3 DNA reads as TGCGCCAGCAGCTTTGATGGACAGGGTCGGGGGGAGCAGTACTTC. Its translation: CASSFDGQGRGEQYF. V is TRBV5-1 and J is TRBJ2-7; TRBD1 aligns across 8 bases. The CDR3 has 15 amino acids. Trimming removed 2 bases from V and 7 bases from J; junction bases left unmatched: 11. The germline CDR1 and CDR2 sequences are SGHRS and YFSETQ.

The chain's CDR3 is CASSPDFNAGMNTEAFF. The CDR3 nucleotides are TGTGCCAGCAGCCCAGACTTCAATGCGGGAATGAACACTGAAGCTTTCTTT. The chain joins TRBV9 to TRBJ1-1, with D unclear. Between the trimmed V and J ends, which lost 4 bases and 0 bases, there was a span of 19 bases. CDR3 size: 17 residues. In germline, CDR1 is SGDLS, CDR2 YYNGEE.

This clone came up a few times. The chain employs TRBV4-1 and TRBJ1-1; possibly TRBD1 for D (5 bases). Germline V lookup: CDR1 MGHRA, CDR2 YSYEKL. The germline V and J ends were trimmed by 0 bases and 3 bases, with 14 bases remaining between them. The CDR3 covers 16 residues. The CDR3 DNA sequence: TGCGCCAGCAGCCAAGAGTGGGGCAGGGTGTACACTGAAGCTTTCTTT. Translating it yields CASSQEWGRVYTEAFF.

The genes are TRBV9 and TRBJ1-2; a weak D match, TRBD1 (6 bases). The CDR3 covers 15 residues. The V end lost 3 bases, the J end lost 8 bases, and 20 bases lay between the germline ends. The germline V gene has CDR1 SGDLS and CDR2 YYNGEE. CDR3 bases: TGTGCCAGCAGCGAAGAGATACAGGGAGTAGACGGCTACACCTTC. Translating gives CASSEEIQGVDGYTF.

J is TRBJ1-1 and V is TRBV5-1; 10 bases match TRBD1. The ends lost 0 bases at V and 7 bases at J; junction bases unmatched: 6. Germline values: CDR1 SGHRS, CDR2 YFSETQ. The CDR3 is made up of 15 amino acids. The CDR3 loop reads CASSLGRQGAGEAFF. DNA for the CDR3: TGCGCCAGCAGCTTGGGTCGACAGGGGGCTGGTGAAGCTTTCTTT.

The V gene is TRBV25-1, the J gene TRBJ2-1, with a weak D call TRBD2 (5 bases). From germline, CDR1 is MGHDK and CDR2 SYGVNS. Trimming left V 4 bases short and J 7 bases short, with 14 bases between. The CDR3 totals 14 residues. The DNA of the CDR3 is TGTGCCAGCAGTGTTGACGGGGTCGGAAATGAGCAGTTCTTC. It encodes CASSVDGVGNEQFF.

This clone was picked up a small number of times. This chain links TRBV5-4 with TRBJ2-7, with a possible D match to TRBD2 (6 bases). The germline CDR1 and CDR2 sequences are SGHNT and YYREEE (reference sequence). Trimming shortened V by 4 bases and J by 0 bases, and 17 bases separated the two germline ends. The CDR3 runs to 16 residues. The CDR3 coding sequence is TGTGCCAGCAGCCCAGACCTGGCGGGGAGCTCCTACGAGCAGTACTTC. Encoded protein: CASSPDLAGSSYEQYF.

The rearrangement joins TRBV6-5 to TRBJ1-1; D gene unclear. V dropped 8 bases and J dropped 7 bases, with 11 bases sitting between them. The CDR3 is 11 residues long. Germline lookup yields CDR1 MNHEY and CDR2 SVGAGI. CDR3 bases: TGTGCCAGCTTCCGTGGAGTTGAAGCTTTCTTT. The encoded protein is CASFRGVEAFF.